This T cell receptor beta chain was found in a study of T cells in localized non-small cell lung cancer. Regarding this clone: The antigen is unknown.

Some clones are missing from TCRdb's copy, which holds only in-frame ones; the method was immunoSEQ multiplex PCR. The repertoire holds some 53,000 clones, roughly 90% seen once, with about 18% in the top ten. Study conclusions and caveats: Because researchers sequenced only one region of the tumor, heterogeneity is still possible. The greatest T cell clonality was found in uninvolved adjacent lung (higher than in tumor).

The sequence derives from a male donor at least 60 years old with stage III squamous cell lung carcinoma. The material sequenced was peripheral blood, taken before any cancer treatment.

The CDR3 DNA follows: TGTGCCAGCAGCTCCGGACGGTCGTTGGATACGCAGTATTTT. Encoded protein: CASSSGRSLDTQYF. The chain joins TRBV7-9 to TRBJ2-3; the D is unclear. Trimming shortened V by 4 bases and J by 6 bases, and 14 bases separated the two germline ends. There are 14 residues in the CDR3. Germline CDR1 is SEHNR and CDR2 is FQNEAQ (reference sequence).